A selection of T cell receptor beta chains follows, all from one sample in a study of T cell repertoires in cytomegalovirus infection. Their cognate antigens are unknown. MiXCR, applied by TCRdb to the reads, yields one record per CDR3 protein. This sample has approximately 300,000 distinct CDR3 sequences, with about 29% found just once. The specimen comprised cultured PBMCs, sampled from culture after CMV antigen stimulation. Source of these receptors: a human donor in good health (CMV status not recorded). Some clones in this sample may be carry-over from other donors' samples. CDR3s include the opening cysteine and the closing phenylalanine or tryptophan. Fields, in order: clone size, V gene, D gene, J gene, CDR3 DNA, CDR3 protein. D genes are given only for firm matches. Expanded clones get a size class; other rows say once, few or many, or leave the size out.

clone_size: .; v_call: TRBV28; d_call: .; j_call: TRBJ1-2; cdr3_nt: TGTGCCAGCAGTTTGCGGGAGGTTGGCTACACCTTC; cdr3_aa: CASSLREVGYTF
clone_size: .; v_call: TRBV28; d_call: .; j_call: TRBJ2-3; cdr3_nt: TGTGCCAGCAGTCCCCTCAGGGCAGGGGGGAGCACAGATACGCAGTATTTT; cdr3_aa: CASSPLRAGGSTDTQYF
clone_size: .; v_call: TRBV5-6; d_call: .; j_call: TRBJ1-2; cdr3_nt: TGTGCCAGCAGCCCTCGGGTCCGATGGGGCTATGGCTACACCTTC; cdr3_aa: CASSPRVRWGYGYTF
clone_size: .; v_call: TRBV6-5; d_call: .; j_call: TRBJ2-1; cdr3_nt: TGTGCCAGCAGTTACTCGATAGGGGTGACTGAGCAGTTCTTC; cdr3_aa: CASSYSIGVTEQFF
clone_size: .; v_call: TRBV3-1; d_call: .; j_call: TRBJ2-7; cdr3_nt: TGTGCCAGCAGCCAATCGGATACCTACGAGCAGTACTTC; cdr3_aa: CASSQSDTYEQYF
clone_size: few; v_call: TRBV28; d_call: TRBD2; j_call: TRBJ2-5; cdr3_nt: TGTGCCAGCCGGGGCGGGCAGCGGGAGGGGCGGGAGACCCAGTACTTC; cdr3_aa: CASRGGQREGRETQYF
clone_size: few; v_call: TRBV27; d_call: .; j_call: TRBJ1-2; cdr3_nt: TGTGCCAGCAGACAGGGCTTCTATGGCTACACCTTC; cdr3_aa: CASRQGFYGYTF
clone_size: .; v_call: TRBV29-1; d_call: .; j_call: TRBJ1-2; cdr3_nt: TGCAGCGTTGCGGGGGATGGCTACACCTTC; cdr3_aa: CSVAGDGYTF
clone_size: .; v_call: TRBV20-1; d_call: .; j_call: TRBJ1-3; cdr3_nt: TGCAGTGCTAGAGTCCCAGGGGGAAACACCATATATTTT; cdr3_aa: CSARVPGGNTIYF
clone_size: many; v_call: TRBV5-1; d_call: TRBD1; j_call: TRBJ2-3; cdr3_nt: TGCGCCAGCAGCTCGGTAGGCCGGACAGGGGGAGATACGCAGTATTTT; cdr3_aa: CASSSVGRTGGDTQYF
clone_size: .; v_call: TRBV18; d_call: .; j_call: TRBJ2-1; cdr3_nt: TGTGCCAGCTCACCCACGACACCCTGGGGGGACAATGAGCAGTTCTTC; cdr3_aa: CASSPTTPWGDNEQFF
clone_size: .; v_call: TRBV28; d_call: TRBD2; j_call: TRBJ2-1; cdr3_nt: TGTGCCAGCAGTTTTAGTAGCGGGAGCACCTACAATGAGCAGTTCTTC; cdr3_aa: CASSFSSGSTYNEQFF
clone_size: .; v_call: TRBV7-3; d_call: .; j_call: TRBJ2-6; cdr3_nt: TGTGCCAGCAGCTGGGATGGGGCCAACGTCCTGACTTTC; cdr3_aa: CASSWDGANVLTF
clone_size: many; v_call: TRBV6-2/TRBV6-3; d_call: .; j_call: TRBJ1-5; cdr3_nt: TGTGCCAGCAGTTACGGGGGAGACATCTGGACCAATCAGCCCCAGCATTTT; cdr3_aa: CASSYGGDIWTNQPQHF
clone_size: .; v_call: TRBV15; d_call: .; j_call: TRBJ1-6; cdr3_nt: TGTGCCACCAGCAGAGAGAAGGGGAATTCACCCCTCCACTTT; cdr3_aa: CATSREKGNSPLHF
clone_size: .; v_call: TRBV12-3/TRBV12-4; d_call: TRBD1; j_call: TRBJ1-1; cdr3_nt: TGTGCCAGCAGTCACCCCCTGAGGACAGGGTTGAACACTGAAGCTTTCTTT; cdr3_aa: CASSHPLRTGLNTEAFF
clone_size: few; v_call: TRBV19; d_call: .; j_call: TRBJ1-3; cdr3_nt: TGTGCCAGTAGTATTTTCGGCAGCGGCTCTGGAAACACCATATATTTT; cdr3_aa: CASSIFGSGSGNTIYF
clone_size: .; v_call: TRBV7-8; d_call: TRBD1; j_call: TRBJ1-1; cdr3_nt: TGTGCCAGCAGCTTAACCAGGGGGACCACTGAAGCTTTCTTT; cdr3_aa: CASSLTRGTTEAFF
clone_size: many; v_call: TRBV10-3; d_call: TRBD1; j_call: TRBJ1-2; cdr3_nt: TGTGCCATCAGTGAGGGACAGGAACATGGCTACACCTTC; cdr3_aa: CAISEGQEHGYTF
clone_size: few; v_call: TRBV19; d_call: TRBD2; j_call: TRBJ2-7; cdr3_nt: TGTGCCAGTAGTATACTAGGAGAGCGGGGCTCCTACGAGCAGTACTTC; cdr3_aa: CASSILGERGSYEQYF
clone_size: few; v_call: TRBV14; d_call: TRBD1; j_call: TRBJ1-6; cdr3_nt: TGTGCCAGCAGCCAACTGCCGGGGGCAGGGGGTTCACCCCTCCACTTT; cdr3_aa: CASSQLPGAGGSPLHF
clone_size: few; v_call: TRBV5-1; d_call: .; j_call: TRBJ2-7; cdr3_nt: TGCGCCAGCAGCTTTTGGGCAAACTACGAGCAGTACTTC; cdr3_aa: CASSFWANYEQYF
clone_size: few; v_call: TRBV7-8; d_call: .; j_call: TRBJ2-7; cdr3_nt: TGTGCCAGCAGCTTAGAACCGAACTACGAGCAGTACTTC; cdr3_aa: CASSLEPNYEQYF
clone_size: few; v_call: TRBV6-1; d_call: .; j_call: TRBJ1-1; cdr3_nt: TGTGCCAGCAGTGAAGCCCCAGCCATGAACACTGAAGCTTTCTTT; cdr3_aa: CASSEAPAMNTEAFF
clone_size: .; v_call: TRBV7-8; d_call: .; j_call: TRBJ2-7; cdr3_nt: TGTGCCAGCAGCTCCCTAGGGTTAACCTCCTACGAGCAGTACTTC; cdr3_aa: CASSSLGLTSYEQYF
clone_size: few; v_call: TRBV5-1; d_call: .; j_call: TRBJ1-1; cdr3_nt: TGCGCCAGCAGCTTCGTGTCAGAGAACACTGAAGCTTTCTTT; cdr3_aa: CASSFVSENTEAFF